This T cell receptor beta chain was observed in a study of blood T cell repertoires in COVID-19. Across the whole study: COVID-19 samples, acute and convalescent, were from the United States, Italy and Spain. The cDNA or gDNA used as material had been derived from T cells, B-cell-depleted T cells, or PBMCs.

Sequencing used immunoSEQ multiplex PCR; TCRdb keeps in-frame clones, though not all of them. The sample includes around 28,000 clones, approximately 85% seen only once; the top ten take around 28%. Specimen: peripheral blood. The TCR comes from a woman over 75 with COVID-19, enrolled during active disease.

Here the CDR3 reads CASRPWSSYNSPLHF. In DNA form, the CDR3 reads TGTGCCAGCAGACCCTGGAGCTCCTATAATTCACCCCTCCACTTT. V is TRBV27 and J is TRBJ1-6; unclear D gene. V was pared by 6 bases and J by 0 bases, with 9 bases between. The CDR3 length is 15 residues. Germline V gene data show CDR1 as MNHEY and CDR2 as SMNVEV (reference sequence).